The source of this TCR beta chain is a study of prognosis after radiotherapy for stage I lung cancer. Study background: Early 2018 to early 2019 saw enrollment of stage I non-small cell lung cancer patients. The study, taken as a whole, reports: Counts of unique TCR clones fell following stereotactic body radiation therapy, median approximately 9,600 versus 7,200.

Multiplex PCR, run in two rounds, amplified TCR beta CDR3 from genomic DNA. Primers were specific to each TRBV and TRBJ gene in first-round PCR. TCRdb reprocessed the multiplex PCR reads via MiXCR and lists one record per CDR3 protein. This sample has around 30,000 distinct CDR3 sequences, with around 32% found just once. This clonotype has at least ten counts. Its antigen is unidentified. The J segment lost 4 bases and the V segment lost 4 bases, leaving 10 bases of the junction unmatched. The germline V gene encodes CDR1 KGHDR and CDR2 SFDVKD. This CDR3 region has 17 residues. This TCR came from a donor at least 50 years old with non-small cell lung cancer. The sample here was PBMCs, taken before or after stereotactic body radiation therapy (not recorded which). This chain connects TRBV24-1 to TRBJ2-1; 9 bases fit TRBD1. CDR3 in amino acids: CATSDPLRDRVYNEQFF. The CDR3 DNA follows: TGTGCCACCAGTGACCCCCTCCGGGACAGGGTGTACAATGAGCAGTTCTTC.